This T cell receptor (beta chain) was sequenced for a study of T cell repertoires in cytomegalovirus infection. Study-wide background: Public TCR beta signatures indicated both CMV infection and matching HLA type.

Using its own MiXCR run on the reads, TCRdb lists one record per CDR3 protein. The table records some 300,000 distinct CDR3 sequences, under 20% of them present only once. This clonotype was recorded at least ten times. V lost 1 base and J 3 bases, leaving 10 bases between the germline ends. This CDR3 is built from 14 residues. The clonotype originates from a human donor in good health (CMV status not recorded). Some clones in this sample may be carry-over from other donors' samples. This chain joins TRBV12-3 or TRBV12-4 and TRBJ2-7; weak D call: TRBD1 (6 bases). The sample consisted of PBMCs. The CDR3 DNA sequence: TGTGCCAGCAGTTTAGGAGACAGGTTCTACGAGCAGTACTTC. Encoded protein: CASSLGDRFYEQYF.